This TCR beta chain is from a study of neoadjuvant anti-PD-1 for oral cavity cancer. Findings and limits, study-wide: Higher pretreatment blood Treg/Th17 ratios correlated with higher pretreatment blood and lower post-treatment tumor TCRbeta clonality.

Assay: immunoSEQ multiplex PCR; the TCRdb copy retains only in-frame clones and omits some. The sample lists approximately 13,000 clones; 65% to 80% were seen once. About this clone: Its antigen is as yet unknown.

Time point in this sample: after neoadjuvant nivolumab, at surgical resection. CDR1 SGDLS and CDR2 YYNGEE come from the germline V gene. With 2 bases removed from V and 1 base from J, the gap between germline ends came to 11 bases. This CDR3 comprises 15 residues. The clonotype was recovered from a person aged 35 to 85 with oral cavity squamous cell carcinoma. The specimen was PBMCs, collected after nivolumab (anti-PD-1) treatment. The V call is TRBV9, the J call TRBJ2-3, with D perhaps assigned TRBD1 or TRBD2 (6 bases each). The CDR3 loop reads CASSVEGVGTDTQYF. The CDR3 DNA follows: TGTGCCAGCAGCGTGGAGGGGGTGGGCACAGATACGCAGTATTTT. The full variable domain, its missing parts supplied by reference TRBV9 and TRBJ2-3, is DSGVTQTPKHLITATGQRVTLRCSPRSGDLSVYWYQQSLDQGLQFLIQYYNGEERAKGNILERFSAQQFPDLHSELNLSSLELGDSALYFCASSVEGVGTDTQYFGPGTRLTVL.